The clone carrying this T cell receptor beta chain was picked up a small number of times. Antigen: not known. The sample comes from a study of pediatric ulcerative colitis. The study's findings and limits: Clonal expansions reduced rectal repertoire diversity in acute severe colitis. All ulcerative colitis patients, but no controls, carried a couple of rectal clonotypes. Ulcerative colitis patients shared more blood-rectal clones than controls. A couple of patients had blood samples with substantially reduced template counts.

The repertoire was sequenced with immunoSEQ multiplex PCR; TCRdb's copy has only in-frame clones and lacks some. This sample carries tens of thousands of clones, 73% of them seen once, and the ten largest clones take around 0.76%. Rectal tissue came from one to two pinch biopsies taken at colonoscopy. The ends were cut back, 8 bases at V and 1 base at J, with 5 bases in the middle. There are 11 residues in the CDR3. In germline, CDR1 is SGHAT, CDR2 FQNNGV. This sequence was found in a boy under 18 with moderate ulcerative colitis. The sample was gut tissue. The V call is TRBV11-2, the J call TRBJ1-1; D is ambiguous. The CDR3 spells CASGGNTEAFF. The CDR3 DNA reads TGTGCCAGCGGAGGGAACACTGAAGCTTTCTTT.